Listed here are 11 T cell receptor beta chains from one sample, sequenced in a study of blood T cells in healthy people across ages. For the second PCR, which ran for about 6 to 12 cycles, a sample-barcoded 5' primer and a J-beta primer mix were used. TCRdb recomputed calls from the 5' RACE reads with MiXCR, one row per CDR3 protein. Altogether about 640,000 distinct CDR3 sequences are present, 58% being singletons, with the ten largest covering around 37%. Material for sequencing was blood. The receptors derive from a man aged 60-69 years in good health.

The sample holds a few counts of this clonotype. This chain joins TRBV20-1 and TRBJ2-7, with D perhaps TRBD1 (6 bases). Germline V gene lookup returns CDR1 DFQATT and CDR2 SNEGSKA (reference sequence). Deletions cut 3 bases from V and 2 bases from J, with 14 bases between. The CDR3 runs 14 residues. Here the CDR3 reads CSARRGTNAYEQYF. Here the CDR3 DNA reads TGCAGTGCTAGGAGGGGGACAAACGCCTACGAGCAGTACTTC.

The chain combines TRBV27 with TRBJ2-7; weak D call: TRBD1 (6 bases). The CDR3 is 15 residues long. V lost 3 bases and J lost 0, with 12 bases in between. Germline values: CDR1 MNHEY, CDR2 SMNVEV (reference sequence). The CDR3 DNA sequence: TGTGCCAGCAGTTTTTCAGGGGCGGTCTCCTACGAGCAGTACTTC. Amino acid sequence: CASSFSGAVSYEQYF.

The chain combines TRBV6-1 with TRBJ2-3; 7 nucleotides align to TRBD1. CDR1 and CDR2 (germline): MNHNS, SASEGT. After removal of 2 bases from V and 3 bases from J, the junction contained 11 bases not matched to a gene. There are 17 residues in the CDR3. The chain's CDR3 is CASSEPGTDGETDTQYF. The CDR3 nucleotides read TGTGCCAGCAGTGAACCCGGGACAGATGGCGAAACAGATACGCAGTATTTT.

This rearrangement joins TRBV7-9 to TRBJ2-1, with 7 nucleotides matching TRBD2. The J call is doubtful: the DNA matches TRBJ2-7 better. The CDR3 totals 16 residues. Germline V CDR1 and CDR2: SEHNR, FQNEAQ (reference sequence). Here the CDR3 reads CASSLGGGGPYNEQYF. CDR3 DNA: TGTGCCAGCAGCTTAGGGGGCGGGGGTCCCTACAATGAGCAGTACTTC.

This chain connects TRBV3-1 to TRBJ1-1, with D perhaps TRBD1 (5 bases). Germline loops: CDR1 LGHDT, CDR2 YNNKEL (reference sequence). Trimming left V 0 bases short and J 6 bases short, with 20 bases between. CDR3 size: 17 residues. The CDR3 DNA reads TGTGCCAGCAGCCAAGATATCGGGGCCTCGGGTTCTGCTGAAGCTTTCTTT. Amino acid sequence: CASSQDIGASGSAEAFF. Full variable domain (rest looked up from reference TRBV3-1 and TRBJ1-1): DTAVSQTPKYLVTQMGNDKSIKCEQNLGHDTMYWYKQDSKKFLKIMFSYNNKELIINETVPNRFSPKSPDKAHLNLHINSLELGDSAVYFCASSQDIGASGSAEAFFGQGTRLTVV.

The chain is built from TRBV12-3 or TRBV12-4 and TRBJ2-1; perhaps TRBD1 as D (5 bases). V lost 5 bases to trimming and J lost 9 bases, with 11 bases between them. The CDR3 covers 12 residues. CDR3 region: CASSAGLGEQFF. CDR3 DNA sequence: TGTGCCAGCAGTGCAGGGCTTGGTGAGCAGTTCTTC.

The J gene is TRBJ1-2, the V gene TRBV6-1; 10 bases align to TRBD1. V lost 6 bases to trimming and J lost 6 bases; unmatched junction nucleotides: 7. The CDR3 loop spans 14 amino acids. Germline lookup yields CDR1 MNHNS and CDR2 SASEGT. The CDR3 here is CASRTGTGVDGYTF. The CDR3 DNA reads TGTGCCAGCAGAACCGGGACAGGGGTCGATGGCTACACCTTC.

This clonotype was seen a handful of times. The chain employs TRBV20-1 and TRBJ2-1, with D possibly TRBD2 on 5 matching bases. Germline V CDR1 and CDR2: DFQATT, SNEGSKA (reference sequence). The CDR3 totals 15 residues. The V gene lost 2 bases and the J gene lost 0 bases, with 11 bases spanning the gap. The CDR3 DNA reads TGCAGTGCTAGATTAGGTCGGGGCTCCTACAATGAGCAGTTCTTC. Translation gives CSARLGRGSYNEQFF.

This rearrangement joins TRBV28 to TRBJ1-6; D remains ambiguous. V lost 5 bases to trimming and J lost 10 bases, with 12 bases between them. Germline assignment: CDR1 MDHEN and CDR2 SYDVKM. The CDR3 has 13 residues. In nucleotides, the CDR3 is TGTGCCAGCAGTGCCCTCTCTAGGTCACCCCTCCACTTT. Its translation: CASSALSRSPLHF. The whole variable domain, remainder taken from reference TRBV28 and TRBJ1-6, is DVKVTQSSRYLVKRTGEKVFLECVQDMDHENMFWYRQDPGLGLRLIYFSYDVKMKEKGDIPEGYSVSREKKERFSLILESASTNQTSMYLCASSALSRSPLHFGNGTRLTVT.

The genes are TRBV4-2 and TRBJ2-2; 9 positions agree with TRBD2. This CDR3 comprises 17 residues. V lost 0 bases to trimming and J lost 3 bases; unmatched junction nucleotides: 5. Germline lookup yields CDR1 LGHNA and CDR2 YNFKEQ. In nucleotides, the CDR3 is TGTGCCAGCAGCCAAGATCGATTAGCGGGAGACACCGGGGAGCTGTTTTTT. Encoded protein: CASSQDRLAGDTGELFF.

V usage is TRBV29-1 and J usage is TRBJ2-7; D possibly corresponds to TRBD2 (6 bases). The J call is doubtful: the DNA matches TRBJ2-5 better. CDR1 is SQVTM, CDR2 ANQGSEA, per germline. This CDR3 is built from 12 residues. The CDR3 DNA follows: TGCAGCGCCGGAGGGGAGTGGGAGACCCAGTACTTC. Its protein is CSAGGEWETQYF.